This T cell receptor beta chain emerged from a study of cytomegalovirus exposure and HLA in healthy donors. The repertoire was sequenced with immunoSEQ multiplex PCR; TCRdb's copy has only in-frame clones and lacks some. Of some 100,000 clones listed, about 82% are singletons. The CDR3 loop spans 15 amino acids. V lost 6 bases and J lost 8; bases outside the gene matches: 10. CDR1 is MNHEY and CDR2 is SVGAGI in the germline V gene. The sample taken for sequencing was PBMCs. The chain joins TRBV6-5 to TRBJ1-2, with 12 bases aligning to TRBD1. The TCR sequence derives from a man aged 18 to 29 in good health and CMV-seronegative. CDR3 protein: CASSPGTGGRLGYTF. As DNA, the CDR3 is TGTGCCAGCAGCCCCGGGACAGGGGGCCGGCTCGGCTACACCTTC.